This TCR beta chain was retrieved from a study of CD8+ T cells in alopecia areata. The overall study: Oral tofacitinib (5 to 10 mg twice daily) was administered to treated patients.

Collection of lesional scalp punch biopsies and peripheral blood was performed in alopecia areata patients. Study-wide results and caveats: An increase in clonality over normal scalp was evident in lesional scalp, especially alopecia totalis/universalis. Resident alphabeta T-cell populations of normal skin are likewise subject to sequencing in scalp samples.

Sequencing templates came from extracted RNA that was reverse transcribed into cDNA. Assay: immunoSEQ multiplex PCR; the TCRdb copy retains only in-frame clones and omits some. This table holds roughly 150,000 clones, 40% to 50% found once. Concerning this clone: What it binds is not known.

The CDR3 is 16 amino acids. With 3 bases removed from V and 6 bases from J, the gap between germline ends came to 17 bases. Germline loops: CDR1 SGHVS, CDR2 FNYEAQ. The chain joins TRBV7-6 to TRBJ2-2; D perhaps matches TRBD2 (6 bases). Material for sequencing was CD4+ T cells sorted from blood. The TCR was taken from a human donor with alopecia areata. CDR3 DNA: TGTGCCAGCAGCTTCTACCGGGACTGGGGGTCCGGGGAGCTGTTTTTT. It specifies CASSFYRDWGSGELFF.